This entry lists 28 T cell receptor beta chains sequenced from one sample in a study of OX40 agonist ivuxolimab in advanced cancers. Libraries were prepared by immunoSEQ multiplex PCR; TCRdb keeps only in-frame clonotypes and omits some of them. The sample gives about 16,000 clones, about nine tenths of which show up once; 29% is in the top ten. The specimen was CD4+ or CD8+ T cells sorted from blood, collected in a trial of the OX40 agonist ivuxolimab. The receptors derive from an adult with an advanced solid tumor such as melanoma, head and neck, liver or kidney cancer.

This chain joins TRBV7-9 and TRBJ2-7, with 11 bases aligning to TRBD2. The germline V gene has CDR1 SEHNR and CDR2 FQNEAQ (reference sequence). This CDR3 has 15 amino acids. Trimming cost V 5 bases and J 7 bases; bases outside gene matches: 10. CDR3 nucleotides: TGTGCCAGCAGCACCTTAGCGGGGGGGATAGGGGAGCAGTACTTC. Protein: CASSTLAGGIGEQYF.

This chain connects TRBV11-2 to TRBJ1-2; TRBD1 agrees at 9 bases. CDR3 length: 14 amino acids. CDR1 and CDR2 (germline): SGHAT, FQNNGV. V lost 3 bases and J lost 5; bases outside the gene matches: 4. The CDR3 DNA is TGTGCCAGCAGCTTCGGGACAGGGTGGTATGGCTACACCTTC. Protein product: CASSFGTGWYGYTF.

J is TRBJ2-3 and V is TRBV27; 8 bases align to TRBD1. Germline CDR1 and CDR2: MNHEY and SMNVEV (reference sequence). This CDR3 region has 13 residues. The ends lost 11 bases at V and 2 bases at J; junction bases unmatched: 6. CDR3 residues: CASWTGFTDTQYF. CDR3 coding DNA: TGTGCCTCTTGGACAGGGTTCACAGATACGCAGTATTTT.

The chain links TRBV11-3 to TRBJ2-5, with D possibly matching TRBD1 (5 bases). Between the trimmed V and J ends, which lost 5 bases and 7 bases, there was a span of 20 bases. The CDR3 length is 15 residues. Germline values: CDR1 SGHNT, CDR2 YENEEA. DNA of the CDR3: TGTGCCAGCAGCCAAGAAAGGGGCCCAGCAGGGACCCAGTACTTC. It specifies CASSQERGPAGTQYF. The complete variable domain, with remaining parts taken from reference TRBV11-3 and TRBJ2-5, reads EAGVVQSPRYKIIEKKQPVAFWCNPISGHNTLYWYLQNLGQGPELLIRYENEEAVDDSQLPKDRFSAERLKGVDSTLKIQPAELGDSAVYLCASSQERGPAGTQYFGPGTRLLVL.

The J gene is TRBJ2-1, the V gene TRBV4-1, with 7 bases that match TRBD1. Trimming took 4 bases from V and 6 from J; bases not matched to a gene: 12. The germline V gene has CDR1 MGHRA and CDR2 YSYEKL. The CDR3 is 16 amino acids. The CDR3 DNA reads as TGCGCCAGCAGCCTGTTGACAGGGAAGGCCAGCAATGAGCAGTTCTTC. The encoded protein is CASSLLTGKASNEQFF.

Within the sample, this clone is medium-sized. The chain links TRBV2 to TRBJ1-1, with D unclear. Trimming stripped 10 bases from V and 1 base from J, with 13 bases between. Germline loops: CDR1 SNHLY, CDR2 FYNNEI. The CDR3 extends over 13 amino acids. The CDR3 sequence: CAINRGRNTEAFF. The CDR3 coding sequence is TGTGCCATCAACCGAGGAAGGAACACTGAAGCTTTCTTT.

The J gene is TRBJ1-2, the V gene TRBV30, with a possible D match to TRBD1 (5 bases). The CDR3 covers 13 residues. V dropped 3 bases and J dropped 3 bases, with 11 bases sitting between them. Looked up from germline, CDR1 is GTSNPN and CDR2 is SVGIG (reference sequence). The CDR3 nucleotides read TGTGCCTGGAGCCGGGGGATGGACTATGGCTACACCTTC. This gives the protein CAWSRGMDYGYTF.

The chain couples TRBV27 to TRBJ1-2; 10 nucleotides agree with TRBD1. The V gene end was trimmed by 0 bases and the J gene end by 4 bases; junction bases not matched to a gene: 5. The CDR3 loop spans 16 amino acids. Germline V gene sequence: CDR1 MNHEY, CDR2 SMNVEV (reference sequence). CDR3 residues: CASSLSGGQGSYGYTF. The CDR3 DNA sequence: TGTGCCAGCAGTTTATCGGGGGGACAGGGGTCCTATGGCTACACCTTC.

The rearrangement uses TRBV6-1 and TRBJ1-3; no clear D. Trimming took 1 base from V and 0 from J, leaving 7 bases between them. Germline V gene sequence: CDR1 MNHNS, CDR2 SASEGT. The CDR3 totals 15 residues. CDR3 sequence (DNA): TGTGCCAGCAGTGAAGACAGCAGCTCTGGAAACACCATATATTTT. Protein: CASSEDSSSGNTIYF.

This clone has a handful of counts. Other DNA sequences from this sample encode an identical CDR3 as well. V and J are TRBV19 and TRBJ2-1, with 7 bases lining up with TRBD2. Trimming cost V 5 bases and J 4 bases; bases outside gene matches: 8. Germline-derived CDR1 and CDR2 are LNHDA and SQIVND (reference sequence). The CDR3 is 15 residues long. Written as DNA, the CDR3 is TGTGCCAGTAGTCAATGGGGGGGAACTTACAATGAGCAGTTCTTC. Residues: CASSQWGGTYNEQFF.

The genes are TRBV7-9 and TRBJ1-2, with TRBD1 matching 10 bases. Trimming took 5 bases from V and 4 from J; bases not matched to a gene: 4. Per germline, CDR1 SEHNR and CDR2 FQNEAQ (reference sequence). The CDR3 loop spans 14 amino acids. The CDR3 DNA sequence: TGTGCCAGCAGCGCGACAGGGGGCGCCTATGGCTACACCTTC. Amino acids: CASSATGGAYGYTF.

V is TRBV19 and J is TRBJ2-2; 11 bases match TRBD1. The CDR3 loop spans 16 amino acids. The germline V gene has CDR1 LNHDA and CDR2 SQIVND (reference sequence). The ends lost 5 bases at V and 3 bases at J; junction bases unmatched: 5. CDR3 sequence (DNA): TGTGCCAGTAGTTGGGGGACAGGGGGATACACCGGGGAGCTGTTTTTT. This sequence encodes CASSWGTGGYTGELFF. Drawing the rest from reference TRBV19 and TRBJ2-2, the complete variable domain is DGGITQSPKYLFRKEGQNVTLSCEQNLNHDAMYWYRQDPGQGLRLIYYSQIVNDFQKGDIAEGYSVSREKKESFPLTVTSAQKNPTAFYLCASSWGTGGYTGELFFGEGSRLTVL.

V is TRBV23-1 and J is TRBJ2-7, with TRBD2 identical over 9 bases. TRBV23-1 is treated as an ORF (open reading frame) with a function not yet certain. Germline trimming cut 0 bases from V and 0 bases from J; bases unmatched to any gene: 9. The CDR3 sequence is 18 residues long. The CDR3: CASSQSVGSGRGSYEQYF. CDR3 nucleotides: TGCGCCAGCAGTCAATCGGTGGGTAGCGGGAGAGGCTCCTACGAGCAGTACTTC.

The chain has TRBV2 and TRBJ2-3; TRBD2 matches 10 bases. V was pared by 3 bases and J by 5 bases, with 5 bases of the junction left unmatched. The CDR3 is 15 amino acids. CDR1 is SNHLY, CDR2 FYNNEI, per germline. CDR3: CASSDLASGRDTQYF. The CDR3 DNA sequence: TGTGCCAGCAGTGACTTGGCTAGCGGGAGAGATACGCAGTATTTT.

The V and J genes are TRBV5-4 and TRBJ2-1, with 10 bases aligning to TRBD1. J lost 5 bases, V lost 4 bases, and 9 bases had no gene match. Germline CDR1 and CDR2: SGHNT and YYREEE (reference sequence). The CDR3 is 16 amino acids. For the CDR3, the DNA is TGTGCCAGCAGCGAGGGCGGGACAGGGGTAAACAATGAGCAGTTCTTC. Translating gives CASSEGGTGVNNEQFF.

This clone is a singleton in its sample. V and J are TRBV6-1 and TRBJ2-7, with D tentatively TRBD2 (5 bases). Germline V gives CDR1 MNHNS, CDR2 SASEGT. V was clipped by 2 bases and J by 1 base, with 15 bases between them. The CDR3 consists of 16 residues. The CDR3 sequence: CASSELRGRASYEQYF. In nucleotides, the CDR3 is TGTGCCAGCAGTGAATTAAGAGGGAGAGCTTCCTACGAGCAGTACTTC.

This rearrangement joins TRBV7-9 to TRBJ2-5, with D perhaps matching TRBD2 (6 bases). Trimming removed 1 base from V and 4 bases from J, with 16 bases in between. CDR1 and CDR2 (germline): SEHNR, FQNEAQ (reference sequence). The CDR3 has 16 amino acids. The CDR3 region has the DNA TGTGCCAGCAGCTTAGGCTGGCAGGCGCGGGGAGAGACCCAGTACTTC. This sequence encodes CASSLGWQARGETQYF.

The CDR3 loop reads CAISPGHRTSGVIQETQYF. CDR3 nucleotides: TGTGCCATCAGTCCGGGACACCGGACTAGCGGGGTCATCCAAGAGACCCAGTACTTC. The V call is TRBV10-3, the J call TRBJ2-5; 12 bases match TRBD2. CDR1 and CDR2 from the germline V gene are ENHRY and SYGVKD. V was clipped by 5 bases and J by 1 base; unmatched bases: 14. This CDR3 is 19 amino acids long.

The chain recombines TRBV27 with TRBJ2-7, with 9 bases matching TRBD1. The CDR3 length is 14 residues. V lost 2 bases and J lost 5; bases outside the gene matches: 4. From germline, CDR1 is MNHEY and CDR2 SMNVEV (reference sequence). The CDR3 bases are TGTGCCAGCAGTTTAGACACAGGGGGCAACGAGCAGTACTTC. Protein sequence: CASSLDTGGNEQYF.

The chain employs TRBV6-9 and TRBJ2-3; D not certain. The V end was cut by 5 bases, the J end by 8 bases, with 8 bases between. This CDR3 has 11 amino acids. Germline CDR1 and CDR2: MNHGY and SVAAGI. CDR3 in amino acids: CASSDLGTQYF. The CDR3 nucleotides read TGTGCCAGCAGTGACCTGGGTACGCAGTATTTT.

This rearrangement joins TRBV27 to TRBJ1-2; D perhaps matches TRBD1 (5 bases). V gave up 7 bases and J gave up 5 bases, with 11 bases separating them. Germline CDR1 MNHEY, CDR2 SMNVEV (reference sequence). The CDR3 sequence is 12 residues long. CDR3 protein: CASTTTGYGYTF. CDR3 nucleotide sequence: TGTGCCAGCACCACAACAGGTTATGGCTACACCTTC.

The chain couples TRBV2 to TRBJ1-4; TRBD1 aligns across 8 bases. The CDR3 spans 13 residues. CDR1 is SNHLY, CDR2 FYNNEI, per germline. Germline trimming cut 8 bases from V and 8 bases from J; bases unmatched to any gene: 7. DNA for the CDR3: TGTGCCAGCTACGGGACAGGAGGAGAAAAACTGTTTTTT. Translation gives CASYGTGGEKLFF.

In this sample, this clone turned up once. V is TRBV11-3 and J is TRBJ2-1; D is undetermined. Trimming left V 0 bases short and J 7 bases short, with 4 bases between. The germline gives CDR1 SGHNT, CDR2 YENEEA. The CDR3 loop spans 12 amino acids. CDR3 nucleotide sequence: TGTGCCAGCAGCTTAGATGAAAATGAGCAGTTCTTC. Translating gives CASSLDENEQFF.

The chain is built from TRBV7-5 and TRBJ1-3. TRBV7-5 is labeled a pseudogene. The CDR3 extends over 16 amino acids. For the CDR3, the DNA is TGTGCCAGCAGCCAAACGACGGGGGGCTCTGGAAACACCATATATTTT. Translated: CASSQTTGGSGNTIYF.

The V call is TRBV19, the J call TRBJ2-6; D uncertain. CDR1 is LNHDA and CDR2 is SQIVND in the germline V gene (reference sequence). The V and J ends lost 3 bases and 4 bases respectively, with 10 bases between them. The CDR3 covers 15 residues. The CDR3 DNA follows: TGTGCCAGTAGTATTCCACGTTCCGGGGCCAACGTCCTGACTTTC. Its protein product is CASSIPRSGANVLTF.

The chain has TRBV6-1 and TRBJ2-7, with 8 bases aligning to TRBD1. Trimming took 4 bases from V and 5 from J; bases not matched to a gene: 10. The CDR3 extends over 15 amino acids. Per germline, CDR1 MNHNS and CDR2 SASEGT. The CDR3 region has the DNA TGTGCCAGCAGTGGGTCGACAGGGGCCGTCCACGAGCAGTACTTC. Amino acids: CASSGSTGAVHEQYF.

The rearrangement links TRBV14 to TRBJ2-5; D perhaps matches TRBD2 (5 bases). Germline-derived CDR1 and CDR2 are SGHDN and FVKESK. V lost 2 bases and J lost 1, with 8 bases in between. The CDR3 spans 14 residues. CDR3 protein: CASSQPSGQETQYF. The CDR3 DNA reads TGTGCCAGCAGCCAACCGAGCGGCCAAGAGACCCAGTACTTC.

The chain links TRBV11-2 to TRBJ2-1; TRBD2 aligns across 9 bases. Per germline, CDR1 SGHAT and CDR2 FQNNGV. Trimming took 6 bases from V and 6 from J; bases not matched to a gene: 9. The CDR3 consists of 15 residues. Here the CDR3 reads CASRTPGLAINEQFF. CDR3 DNA sequence: TGTGCCAGCAGAACTCCGGGACTAGCCATCAATGAGCAGTTCTTC.